This T cell receptor beta chain was documented in a study of OX40 agonist ivuxolimab in advanced cancers. Study findings and constraints: Which antigen the expanded peripheral T cells recognized is unknown.

Produced via immunoSEQ multiplex PCR; TCRdb's table is partial and in-frame only. The profile shows around 84,000 clones, roughly 90% of them singletons. Notes on this clone: The target antigen is unknown.

Germline V gene lookup returns CDR1 LNHDA and CDR2 SQIVND (reference sequence). CDR3 length: 13 residues. Between the trimmed V and J ends, which lost 6 bases and 2 bases, there was a span of 11 bases. V is TRBV19 and J is TRBJ2-7, with D perhaps TRBD1 (5 bases). The material was CD4+ or CD8+ T cells sorted from blood, obtained in a trial of the OX40 agonist ivuxolimab. This receptor was taken from an adult with an advanced solid tumor such as melanoma, head and neck, liver or kidney cancer. In nucleotides, the CDR3 is TGTGCCAGTAGCCCCCCGACAGCCTACGAGCAGTACTTC. Its protein is CASSPPTAYEQYF.